This TCR beta chain is drawn from a study of blood T cell repertoires in COVID-19. This clone was found a few times. Sequencing was performed with immunoSEQ multiplex PCR; in TCRdb, only in-frame clones are kept and a portion is missing. The sample records 150,000 or so clones, over 70% being singletons. The V gene end was trimmed by 4 bases and the J gene end by 16 bases; junction bases not matched to a gene: 12. The CDR3 is 13 residues long. Material: PBMCs or T cells enriched from blood (not recorded which). The chain joins TRBV12-3 or TRBV12-4 to TRBJ2-1, with 8 bases matching TRBD1. The sequence was obtained from a woman aged 40-49 years with acute COVID-19. CDR3 sequence reads: CASSSIRAGGFFF. The CDR3, as DNA: TGTGCCAGCAGTTCCATCCGGGCAGGGGGCTTCTTCTTC.